This TCR beta chain was recorded in a study of tumor-infiltrating lymphocytes in primary liver carcinoma. Study observations and caveats: Tumors had a significantly higher top-250-clone fraction than blood (p = 0.039).

TCR beta cDNA was made from 450 to 600 ng total RNA with a constant-region primer. Libraries of TCR beta came from three nested multiplex PCR rounds with slightly modified ARM-PCR. TCRdb analysed the multiplex PCR reads with MiXCR anew, one entry per CDR3 protein. This table holds roughly 80,000 distinct CDR3 sequences, 65% to 75% found once. This clonotype was counted ten times or more. Its antigen is still unknown. Investigators took RNA and DNA out together from 20-30 mg of unsorted bulk tissue. This TCR came from a man aged 40-50 years with primary liver carcinoma and hepatitis B virus infection. Sequenced sample: tumor-adjacent normal liver tissue.

This CDR3 reads CASSLGAHTGDGYEQYF. CDR3 DNA sequence: TGTGCCAGCAGTTTAGGGGCACACACAGGGGATGGTTACGAGCAGTACTTC. The V gene is TRBV28, the J gene TRBJ2-7, with 7 bases fitting TRBD1. Germline values: CDR1 MDHEN, CDR2 SYDVKM. CDR3 length equals 17 residues. The V segment lost 2 bases and the J segment 4 bases; nucleotides outside the gene matches: 14.